The sequence of this T cell receptor (beta chain) was determined in a study of T-cell reconstitution after alpha-beta-depleted transplantation in children. The ends were cut back, 7 bases at V and 2 bases at J, with 12 bases in the middle. Germline V gives CDR1 SQVTM, CDR2 ANQGSEA. The CDR3 consists of 12 residues. The TCRbeta library incorporated unique molecular identifiers. From the PCR reads, TCRdb called clonotypes with MiXCR, one entry per CDR3 protein. The sample consists of 450,000 to 600,000 distinct CDR3 sequences, around 18% of them appearing once. This specimen consisted of PBMCs from the stem cell graft donor, obtained from the stem cell graft. This rearrangement joins TRBV29-1 to TRBJ2-7, with a possible D match to TRBD1 (6 bases). The clonotype comes from a human donor who donated a stem cell graft to a child with acute lymphoblastic leukemia. The CDR3 DNA sequence: TGCAGCGCATCGGACAGCACCTACGAGCAGTACTTC. Translation: CSASDSTYEQYF.